The rows below give T cell receptor beta chains drawn from one sample of a study of CXCR3-negative and CXCR3-positive naive CD8 T cells. TCRdb re-called the 5' RACE reads; every CDR3 protein appears as one record, without DNA. The sample has tens of thousands of distinct CDR3 sequences. Sequencing was performed on naive CXCR3+ CD8+ T cells from blood. These receptors were collected from a human donor in good health. Some clones in this sample may be carry-over from other donors' samples. Each CDR3 is given with its conserved first and last residue.

16	TRBV6-2/TRBV6-3	TRBJ2-7	CASRPKGTKTLDEQYF
18	TRBV20-1	TRBJ1-1	CSARDEDRGPSMNTEAFF
14	TRBV29-1	TRBJ2-1	CSGETASSYNEQFF
14	TRBV20-1	TRBJ2-7	CSARDLEGVYEQYF
16	TRBV7-8	TRBJ1-1	CASSEHGTGGPTEAFF
15	TRBV6-5	TRBJ2-5	CASRTTPGQQETQYF
14	TRBV7-6	TRBJ2-7	CASSLDPDSYEQYF
13	TRBV27	TRBJ1-1	CASSLGSGVAAFF
15	TRBV28	TRBJ2-7	CASSFHRDPPNEQYF
20	TRBV12-3/TRBV12-4	TRBJ2-5	CASSLAVGLAGGLSQETQYF
15	TRBV27	TRBJ2-7	CASSFGLAGVYEQYF
13	TRBV3-1	TRBJ2-7	CASSHTGDYEQYF
16	TRBV3-1	TRBJ2-7	CASSPEGAGSSYEQYF
15	TRBV14	TRBJ2-1	CASSLKAVSYNEQFF
17	TRBV27	TRBJ2-1	CASSPVLGGLRSNEQFF
13	TRBV27	TRBJ1-1	CASGRQGSPEAFF
17	TRBV7-2	TRBJ2-5	CASSSIGLAGSQETQYF
15	TRBV4-2	TRBJ2-1	CASSLRDRDGNEQFF
14	TRBV12-3/TRBV12-4	TRBJ2-7	CASTSGTFSYEQYF
14	TRBV14	TRBJ2-7	CASSPGTGVYEQYF
15	TRBV29-1	TRBJ2-7	CSVEKDRLSSYEQYF
16	TRBV3-1	TRBJ1-1	CASSQPPPTAYTEAFF
13	TRBV25-1	TRBJ2-7	CASSYPGSYEQYF
15	TRBV29-1	TRBJ2-1	CSVEDEAGYENEQFF
14	TRBV11-2	TRBJ1-3	CASSSTGSGNTIYF
14	TRBV21-1	TRBJ2-3	CASSNSWSTDTQYF
19	TRBV29-1	TRBJ2-2	CSVEDPNAPRQGETGELFF
17	TRBV5-1	TRBJ1-2	CASSPGRGTAANYGYTF
14	TRBV5-1	TRBJ2-1	CASSPGQGVLEQFF
19	TRBV3-1	TRBJ2-6	CASSQETGGIRPGANVLTF
13	TRBV6-2/TRBV6-3	TRBJ2-1	CASTPGVPSEQFF
13	TRBV6-1	TRBJ2-5	CASSGTDQETQYF
14	TRBV29-1	TRBJ2-7	CSVGTGTGTHEQYF
12	TRBV29-1	TRBJ1-1	CSVGQWNTEAFF
16	TRBV15	TRBJ2-6	CATSSRRTSGTNVLTF
13	TRBV6-2/TRBV6-3	TRBJ1-1	CASSPREGTEAFF
15	TRBV29-1	TRBJ2-2	CSAGALEWGTGELFF
17	TRBV4-3	TRBJ1-2	CASSQEASGEGNYGYTF
17	TRBV4-3	TRBJ1-1	CASSQDGLRQLNTEAFF
14	TRBV9	TRBJ2-7	CASSVGGGEYEQYF
17	TRBV3-1	TRBJ2-6	CASSLGRLSSGANVLTF
15	TRBV12-3/TRBV12-4	TRBJ2-1	CASSLWGELNNEQFF
14	TRBV27	TRBJ1-5	CASWTRMGNQPQHF
15	TRBV2	TRBJ2-5	CASSDILGVSETQYF
15	TRBV7-9	TRBJ2-1	CASSSPGLAGGQQFF
14	TRBV7-3	TRBJ2-1	CASSAGLAGVEQFF
13	TRBV29-1	TRBJ1-2	CSATGQTNYGYTF
15	TRBV7-2	TRBJ2-3	CASSSGAGGLDTQYF
15	TRBV15	TRBJ2-1	CATSRRGAALDEQFF